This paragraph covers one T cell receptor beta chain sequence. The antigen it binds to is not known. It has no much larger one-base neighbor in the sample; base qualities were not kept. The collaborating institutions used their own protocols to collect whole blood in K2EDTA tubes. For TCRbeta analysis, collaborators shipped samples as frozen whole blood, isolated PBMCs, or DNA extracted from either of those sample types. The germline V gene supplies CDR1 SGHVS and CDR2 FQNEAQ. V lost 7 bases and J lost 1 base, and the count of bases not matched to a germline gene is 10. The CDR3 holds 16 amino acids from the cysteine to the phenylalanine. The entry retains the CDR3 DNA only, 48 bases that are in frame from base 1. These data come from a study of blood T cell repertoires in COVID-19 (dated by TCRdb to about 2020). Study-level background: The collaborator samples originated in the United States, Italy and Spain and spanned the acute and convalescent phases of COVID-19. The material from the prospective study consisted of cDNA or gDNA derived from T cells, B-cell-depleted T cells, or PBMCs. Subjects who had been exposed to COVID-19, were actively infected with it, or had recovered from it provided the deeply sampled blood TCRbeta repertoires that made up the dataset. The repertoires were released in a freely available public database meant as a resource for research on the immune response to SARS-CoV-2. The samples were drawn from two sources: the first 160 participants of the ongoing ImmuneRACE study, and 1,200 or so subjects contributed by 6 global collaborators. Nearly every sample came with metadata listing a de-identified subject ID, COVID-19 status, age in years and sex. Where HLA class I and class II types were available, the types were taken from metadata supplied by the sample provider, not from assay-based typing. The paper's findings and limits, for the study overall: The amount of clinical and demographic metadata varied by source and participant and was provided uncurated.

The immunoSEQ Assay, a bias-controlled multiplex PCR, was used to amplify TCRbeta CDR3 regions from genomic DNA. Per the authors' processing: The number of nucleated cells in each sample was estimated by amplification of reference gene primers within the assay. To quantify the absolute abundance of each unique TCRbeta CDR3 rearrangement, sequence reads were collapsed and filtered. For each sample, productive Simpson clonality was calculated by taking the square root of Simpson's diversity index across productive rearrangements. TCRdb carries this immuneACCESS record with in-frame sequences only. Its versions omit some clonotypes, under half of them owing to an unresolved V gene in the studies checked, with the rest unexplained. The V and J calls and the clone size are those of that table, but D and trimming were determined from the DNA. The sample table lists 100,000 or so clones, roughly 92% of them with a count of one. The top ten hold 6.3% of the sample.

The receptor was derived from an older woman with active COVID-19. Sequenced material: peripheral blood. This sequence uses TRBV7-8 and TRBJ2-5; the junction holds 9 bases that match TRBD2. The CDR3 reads CASIPRPAGGQETQYF. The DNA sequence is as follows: TGTGCCAGCATCCCACGACCAGCGGGGGGCCAAGAGACCCAGTACTTC.